What follows describes a single T cell receptor (beta chain). What it binds is not known. This PCR relied on a set of 60 Vbeta primers and 13 Jbeta primers. This table comes from immunoSEQ multiplex PCR, and its TCRdb copy is limited to in-frame clones, with some not included. The sample consists of just over 150,000 clones, 82% of them appearing once. The data originate from a study of cytomegalovirus exposure and HLA in healthy donors. Study details: Genotyping of under 500 donors showed that around 86% belonged to the Caucasian-associated ancestry cluster. Findings and caveats of the study: Across donors, sequencing depth was assumed by presence/absence analyses to be roughly uniform. In an earlier analysis, in several hundred donors, most V segments appeared productive either ~90% or ~30% of the time.

The V and J ends lost 3 bases and 2 bases respectively, with 11 bases between them. Germline CDR1 is LNHDA and CDR2 is SQIVND (reference sequence). This CDR3 contains 14 residues. The sequence was collected from a woman aged 50 to 60 in good health and CMV-seropositive. The J gene is TRBJ2-7, the V gene TRBV19, with unresolved D. Sequencing was done on a sample of PBMCs. The CDR3 here is CASSISRQAYEQYF. DNA of the CDR3: TGTGCCAGTAGTATTAGTCGGCAGGCCTACGAGCAGTACTTC.